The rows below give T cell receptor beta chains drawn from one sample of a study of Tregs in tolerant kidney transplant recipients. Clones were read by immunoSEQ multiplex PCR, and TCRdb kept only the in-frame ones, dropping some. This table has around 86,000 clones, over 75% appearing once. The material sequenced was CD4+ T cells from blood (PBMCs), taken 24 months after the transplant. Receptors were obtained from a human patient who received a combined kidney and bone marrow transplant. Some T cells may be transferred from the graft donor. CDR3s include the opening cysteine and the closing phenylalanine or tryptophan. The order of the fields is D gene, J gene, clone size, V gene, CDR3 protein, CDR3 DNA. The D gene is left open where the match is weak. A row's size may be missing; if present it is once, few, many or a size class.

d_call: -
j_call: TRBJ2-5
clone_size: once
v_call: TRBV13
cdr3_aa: CASSLVPRQETQYF
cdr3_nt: TGTGCCAGCAGCTTAGTACCCCGTCAGGAGACCCAGTACTTC

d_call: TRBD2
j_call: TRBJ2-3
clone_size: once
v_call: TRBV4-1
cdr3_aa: CASSQDAELAGRYNTDTQYF
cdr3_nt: TGCGCCAGCAGCCAAGATGCGGAACTAGCGGGGAGATACAACACAGATACGCAGTATTTT

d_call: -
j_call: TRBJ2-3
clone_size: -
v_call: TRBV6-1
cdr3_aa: CASSVYRVETDTQYF
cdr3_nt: TGTGCCAGCAGTGTGTACAGGGTTGAAACAGATACGCAGTATTTT

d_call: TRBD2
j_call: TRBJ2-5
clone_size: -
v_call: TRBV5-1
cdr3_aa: CASSGTSLSEETQYF
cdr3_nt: TGCGCCAGCAGCGGGACTAGCCTGAGCGAAGAGACCCAGTACTTC

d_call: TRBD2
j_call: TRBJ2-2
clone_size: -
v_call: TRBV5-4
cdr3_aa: CASSQRLAGINTGELFF
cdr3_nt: TGTGCCAGCAGCCAGCGACTAGCGGGAATAAACACCGGGGAGCTGTTTTTT

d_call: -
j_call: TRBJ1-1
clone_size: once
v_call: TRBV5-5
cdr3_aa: CASSWGGLGTEAFF
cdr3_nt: TGTGCCAGCTCCTGGGGGGGGCTAGGCACTGAAGCTTTCTTT

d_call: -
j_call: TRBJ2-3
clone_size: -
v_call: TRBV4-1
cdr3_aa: CASSQGRGPGTDTQYF
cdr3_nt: TGCGCCAGCAGCCAAGGGAGGGGGCCGGGCACAGATACGCAGTATTTT

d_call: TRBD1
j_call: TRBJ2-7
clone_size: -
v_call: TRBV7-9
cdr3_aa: CASSLTTGTGLSEQYF
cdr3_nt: TGTGCCAGCAGCCTAACAACCGGGACAGGGCTCTCCGAGCAGTACTTC

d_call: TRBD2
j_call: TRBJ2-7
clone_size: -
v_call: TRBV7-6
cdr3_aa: CASSSGTSTSYEQYF
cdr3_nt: TGTGCCAGCAGCTCGGGGACTAGCACCTCCTACGAGCAGTACTTC

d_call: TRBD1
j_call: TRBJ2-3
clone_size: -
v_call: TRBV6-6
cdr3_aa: CASSLQGQGTDTQYF
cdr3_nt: TGTGCCAGCAGTTTACAAGGACAGGGGACAGATACGCAGTATTTT

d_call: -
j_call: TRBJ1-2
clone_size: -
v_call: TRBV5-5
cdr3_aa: CASSATGYGYTF
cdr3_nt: TGTGCCAGCAGCGCAACGGGTTATGGCTACACCTTC

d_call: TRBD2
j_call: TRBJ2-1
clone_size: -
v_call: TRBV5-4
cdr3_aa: CASSPGTRYNEQFF
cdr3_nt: TGTGCCAGCAGCCCCGGGACTAGATACAATGAGCAGTTCTTC

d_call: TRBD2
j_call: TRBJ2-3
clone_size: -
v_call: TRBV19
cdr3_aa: CASSLADSTDTQYF
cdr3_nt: TGTGCCAGTAGCCTAGCGGATAGCACAGATACGCAGTATTTT

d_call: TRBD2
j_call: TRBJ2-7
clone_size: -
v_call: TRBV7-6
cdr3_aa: CASSPRERREQYF
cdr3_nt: TGTGCCAGCAGCCCGCGGGAGCGTCGCGAGCAGTACTTC

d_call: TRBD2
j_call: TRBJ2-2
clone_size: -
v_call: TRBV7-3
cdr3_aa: CASSPVAGSNTGELFF
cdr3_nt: TGTGCCAGCAGCCCTGTAGCGGGATCGAACACCGGGGAGCTGTTTTTT

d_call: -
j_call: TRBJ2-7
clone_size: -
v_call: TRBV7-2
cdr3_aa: CASSLQLSGWDEQYF
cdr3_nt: TGTGCCAGCAGCCTCCAATTAAGCGGGTGGGACGAGCAGTACTTC

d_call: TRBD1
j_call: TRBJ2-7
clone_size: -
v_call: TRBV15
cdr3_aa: CATSRGTGGAGDIEQYF
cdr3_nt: TGTGCCACCAGCAGGGGGACAGGGGGCGCAGGGGATATCGAGCAGTACTTC

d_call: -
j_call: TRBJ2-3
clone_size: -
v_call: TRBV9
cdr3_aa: CASSPMPQDTQYF
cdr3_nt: TGTGCCAGCAGCCCAATGCCCCAGGATACGCAGTATTTT

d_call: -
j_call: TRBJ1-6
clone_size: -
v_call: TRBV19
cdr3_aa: CASSTQRQSSYNSPLHF
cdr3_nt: TGTGCCAGTAGTACCCAGAGACAGAGCTCCTATAATTCCCCCCTCCACTTT

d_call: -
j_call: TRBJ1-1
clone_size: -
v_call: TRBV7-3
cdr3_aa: CASSLQSDTEAFF
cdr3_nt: TGTGCCAGCAGCTTGCAATCGGACACTGAAGCTTTCTTT

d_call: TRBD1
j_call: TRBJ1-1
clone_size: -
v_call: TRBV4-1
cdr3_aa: CASSHGDRGLGTEAFF
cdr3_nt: TGCGCCAGCAGCCATGGGGACAGGGGGCTAGGCACTGAAGCTTTCTTT

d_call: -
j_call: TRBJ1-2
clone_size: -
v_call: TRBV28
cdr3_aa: CASIPTGIYNYGYTF
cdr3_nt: TGTGCCAGCATCCCCACAGGGATATATAACTATGGCTACACCTTC

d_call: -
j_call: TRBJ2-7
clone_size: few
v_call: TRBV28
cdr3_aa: CASSHPPYEQYF
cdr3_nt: TGTGCCAGCAGTCATCCCCCCTACGAGCAGTACTTC

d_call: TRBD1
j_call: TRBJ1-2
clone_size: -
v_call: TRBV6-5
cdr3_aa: CASSRTGRYGYTF
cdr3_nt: TGTGCCAGCTCCCGGACAGGGAGGTATGGCTACACCTTC

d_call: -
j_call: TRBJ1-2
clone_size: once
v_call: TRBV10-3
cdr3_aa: CAISELGVGYGYTF
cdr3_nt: TGTGCCATCAGTGAATTAGGGGTTGGCTATGGCTACACCTTC

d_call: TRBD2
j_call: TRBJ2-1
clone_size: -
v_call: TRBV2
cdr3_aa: CASSGAGLGYNEQFF
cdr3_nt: TGTGCCAGCAGCGGAGCGGGATTAGGTTACAATGAGCAGTTCTTC

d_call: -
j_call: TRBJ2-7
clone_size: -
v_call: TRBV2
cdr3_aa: CASSDDSYYEQYF
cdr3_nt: TGTGCCAGCAGTGACGACAGCTATTACGAGCAGTACTTC

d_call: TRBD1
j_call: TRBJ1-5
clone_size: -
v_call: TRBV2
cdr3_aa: CASRQGGQPQHF
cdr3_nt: TGTGCCAGCAGACAGGGGGGACAGCCCCAGCATTTT

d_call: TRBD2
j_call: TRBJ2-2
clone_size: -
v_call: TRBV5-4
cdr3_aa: CASSSLAGGPGELFF
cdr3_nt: TGTGCCAGCAGCTCTCTAGCGGGAGGGCCCGGGGAGCTGTTTTTT

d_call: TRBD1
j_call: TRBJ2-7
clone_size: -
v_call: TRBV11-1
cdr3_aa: CASSYRRTGTSYEQYF
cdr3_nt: TGTGCCAGCAGCTACCGAAGGACAGGGACCTCCTACGAGCAGTACTTC

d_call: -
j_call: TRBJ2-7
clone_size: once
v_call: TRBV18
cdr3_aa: CASSPRGGLSYEQYF
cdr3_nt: TGTGCCAGCTCACCACGCGGGGGCCTCTCCTACGAGCAGTACTTC

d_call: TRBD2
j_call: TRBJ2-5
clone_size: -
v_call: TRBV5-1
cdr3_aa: CASSLAGASGGLVETQYF
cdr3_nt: TGCGCCAGCAGCTTGGCCGGTGCTAGCGGGGGTCTTGTAGAGACCCAGTACTTC

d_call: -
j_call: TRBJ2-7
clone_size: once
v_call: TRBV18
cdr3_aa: CASSPLGQLDEQYF
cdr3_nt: TGTGCCAGCTCACCATTAGGACAGTTAGACGAGCAGTACTTC

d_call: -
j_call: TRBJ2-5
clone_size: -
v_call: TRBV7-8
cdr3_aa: CASSVLAQETQYF
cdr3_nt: TGTGCCAGCAGTGTCTTAGCGCAAGAGACCCAGTACTTC

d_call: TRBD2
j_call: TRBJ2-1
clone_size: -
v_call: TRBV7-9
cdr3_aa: CASVKWAGGLYNEQFF
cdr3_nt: TGTGCCAGCGTCAAGTGGGCGGGAGGGCTCTACAATGAGCAGTTCTTC

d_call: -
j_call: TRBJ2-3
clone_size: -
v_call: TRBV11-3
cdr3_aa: CASSFPSGTGGTQYF
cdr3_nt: TGTGCCAGCAGCTTTCCCTCCGGAACAGGTGGTACGCAGTATTTT

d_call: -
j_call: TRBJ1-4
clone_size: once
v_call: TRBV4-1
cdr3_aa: CASSQEPTDEKLFF
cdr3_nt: TGCGCCAGCAGCCAAGAACCGACAGATGAAAAACTGTTTTTT

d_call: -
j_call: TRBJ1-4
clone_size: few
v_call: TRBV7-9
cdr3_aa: CASSRTDFNEKLFF
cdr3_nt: TGTGCCAGCAGCAGGACAGACTTTAATGAAAAACTGTTTTTT

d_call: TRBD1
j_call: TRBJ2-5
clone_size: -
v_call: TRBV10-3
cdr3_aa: CAIRPDREGETQYF
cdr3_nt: TGTGCCATCAGACCGGACAGGGAAGGAGAGACCCAGTACTTC

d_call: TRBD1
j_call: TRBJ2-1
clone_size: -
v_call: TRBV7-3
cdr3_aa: CASSLTGQQPFF
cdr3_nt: TGTGCCAGCAGCTTAACGGGACAGCAACCGTTCTTC

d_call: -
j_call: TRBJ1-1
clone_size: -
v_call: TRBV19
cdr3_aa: CASSIISVMNTEAFF
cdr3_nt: TGTGCCAGTAGTATAATATCCGTTATGAACACTGAAGCTTTCTTT

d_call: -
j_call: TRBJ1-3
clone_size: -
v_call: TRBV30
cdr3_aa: CASLWGGNTIYF
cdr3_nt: TGTGCCTCCCTTTGGGGAGGGAACACCATATATTTT

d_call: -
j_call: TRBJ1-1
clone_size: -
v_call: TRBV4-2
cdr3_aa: CASSQGGGVNTEAFF
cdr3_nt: TGTGCCAGCAGCCAAGGAGGGGGTGTGAACACTGAAGCTTTCTTT

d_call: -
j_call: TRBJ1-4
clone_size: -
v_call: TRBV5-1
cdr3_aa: CASSLAGQGPEKLFF
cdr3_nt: TGCGCCAGCAGCTTGGCCGGTCAGGGGCCGGAAAAACTGTTTTTT

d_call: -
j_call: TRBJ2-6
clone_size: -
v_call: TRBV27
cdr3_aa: CASGREVRGGAGANVLTF
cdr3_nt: TGTGCCAGCGGTCGGGAAGTTAGGGGAGGAGCAGGGGCCAACGTCCTGACTTTC

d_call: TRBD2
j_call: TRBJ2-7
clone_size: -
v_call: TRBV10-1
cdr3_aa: CASTQISGRAWYEQYF
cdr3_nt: TGCGCCAGCACTCAGATTAGCGGGAGGGCCTGGTACGAGCAGTACTTC